The entry below describes one TCR beta chain. Its antigen is not known. The sample comes from a study of cytomegalovirus exposure and HLA in healthy donors. Study observations and caveats: About 87% or about 30% of the time was how often most TCR beta V segments were productive, according to an earlier analysis. The sole available immune exposure information was CMV serostatus.

Healthy bone marrow donors formed the donor group. Primers: 60 Vbeta forward and 13 Jbeta reverse. Assay: immunoSEQ multiplex PCR; the TCRdb copy retains only in-frame clones and omits some. Of about 180,000 clones listed, 75% to 90% were seen once; the top ten hold 1.2% to 1.5%. CDR1 and CDR2 from the germline V gene are MNHEY and SVGAGI. This CDR3 has 16 amino acids. V gave up 0 bases and J gave up 2 bases, with 14 bases separating them. The TCR sequence derives from a girl aged 10 to 17 in good health and CMV-seropositive. The rearrangement uses TRBV6-5 and TRBJ2-7, with unresolved D. The sample comprised PBMCs. Here the CDR3 DNA reads TGTGCCAGCAGTTACTCTCTTGCCCCCAGTACCTACGAGCAGTACTTC. Its protein product is CASSYSLAPSTYEQYF.